This T cell receptor (beta chain) was retrieved from a study of TIL therapy for anti-PD-1-resistant metastatic lung cancer. Study-level background: Half of patients were current or former smokers.

This CDR3 is 15 amino acids long. Germline V CDR1 and CDR2: MDHEN, SYDVKM. J gave up 0 bases and V 6 bases, and 5 bases lay outside the gene matches. This was the immunoSEQ v3 assay. Method: immunoSEQ multiplex PCR; TCRdb's copy keeps in-frame clones and lacks some. The sample shows roughly 50,000 clones, 65% to 80% of them seen only once. Time point specified: pre-treatment sample, taken before nivolumab and TIL therapy. The tumor samples were excised metastases, mostly pleural nodules or supraclavicular lymph nodes. Tumor harvest preceded PD-1/PD-L1 blockade, followed by nivolumab treatment. Patients were adults with stage 4 NSCLC.

Here the sequenced sample was tumor tissue, taken at baseline. The TCR was taken from a person between 25 and 79 years old with non-small cell lung cancer. The chain links TRBV28 to TRBJ1-3; 7 nucleotides line up with TRBD1. The CDR3 loop is CASRPQGYSGNTIYF. CDR3 DNA sequence: TGTGCCAGCAGACCACAGGGGTACTCTGGAAACACCATATATTTT.